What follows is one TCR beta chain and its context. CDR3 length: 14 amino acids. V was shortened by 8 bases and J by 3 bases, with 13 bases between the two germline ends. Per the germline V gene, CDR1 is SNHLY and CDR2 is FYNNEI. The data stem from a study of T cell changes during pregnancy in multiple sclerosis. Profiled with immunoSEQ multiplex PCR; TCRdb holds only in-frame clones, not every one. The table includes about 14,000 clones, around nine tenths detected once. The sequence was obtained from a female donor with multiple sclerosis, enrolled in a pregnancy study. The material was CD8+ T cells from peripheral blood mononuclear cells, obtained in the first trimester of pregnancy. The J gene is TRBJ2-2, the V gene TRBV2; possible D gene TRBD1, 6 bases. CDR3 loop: CASPGHRDTGELFF. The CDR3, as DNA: TGTGCCAGCCCGGGACACCGGGACACCGGGGAGCTGTTTTTT.